Below, 23 T cell receptor beta chains from the same sample are listed, as sequenced in a study of T cells after yellow fever vaccination. TCRdb reprocessed the 5' RACE reads with MiXCR, giving one entry per CDR3 protein. The repertoire holds some 600,000 distinct CDR3 sequences, with 9% to 15% as singletons. Source: PBMCs, taken on the day of the yellow fever booster vaccination. The origin of the receptors is a man younger than 40 who received the YFV17D yellow fever vaccine.

V gene TRBV4-3 combines with J gene TRBJ2-1, with D tentatively TRBD2 (6 bases). Trimming stripped 0 bases from V and 3 bases from J, with 9 bases between. CDR3 length: 15 amino acids. Germline lookup yields CDR1 LGHNA and CDR2 YSLEER. For the CDR3, the DNA is TGCGCCAGCAGCCAAGATGCGGGAAGCTACAATGAGCAGTTCTTC. This codes for CASSQDAGSYNEQFF.

A few counts support this clonotype. The chain employs TRBV2 and TRBJ2-7; D possibly corresponds to TRBD2 (6 bases). Trimming left V 4 bases short and J 1 base short, with 11 bases between. From germline, CDR1 is SNHLY and CDR2 FYNNEI. There are 14 residues in the CDR3. CDR3 bases: TGTGCCAGCAGTGCGGCGGGAAAATCCTACGAGCAGTACTTC. The encoded protein is CASSAAGKSYEQYF. Together with reference TRBV2 and TRBJ2-7, the CDR3 gives the full variable domain: EPEVTQTPSHQVTQMGQEVILRCVPISNHLYFYWYRQILGQKVEFLVSFYNNEISEKSEIFDDQFSVERPDGSNFTLKIRSTKLEDSAMYFCASSAAGKSYEQYFGPGTRLTVT.

A few counts support this clonotype. The chain employs TRBV30 and TRBJ2-7; the D gene is possibly TRBD2 (5 bases). The CDR3 totals 13 residues. Trimming pared 4 bases from V and 4 bases from J, leaving 14 bases between. Per germline, CDR1 GTSNPN and CDR2 SVGIG (reference sequence). Here the CDR3 reads CAWTSGVGYEQYF. CDR3 coding DNA: TGTGCCTGGACCTCCGGGGTGGGTTACGAGCAGTACTTC.

This clonotype was counted a few times. The chain links TRBV12-3 or TRBV12-4 to TRBJ2-3; D remains ambiguous. The CDR3 contains 15 residues. V lost 1 base, J lost 1 base, and 9 bases lay in between. CDR3 nucleotide sequence: TGTGCCAGCAGTTTAGTGCACCCCGGCACAGATACGCAGTATTTT. It specifies CASSLVHPGTDTQYF.

This clonotype was seen many times. The chain couples TRBV29-1 to TRBJ2-5, with D hard to call. This CDR3 is 12 amino acids long. CDR1 and CDR2 (germline): SQVTM, ANQGSEA. V was cut by 2 bases and J by 5 bases, with 9 bases left in between. CDR3: CSVERGLETQYF. The CDR3 DNA follows: TGCAGCGTTGAACGTGGGTTGGAGACCCAGTACTTC.

This clonotype was recorded at least ten times. This chain links TRBV7-2 with TRBJ2-4; TRBD2 might be the D (6 bases). This CDR3 is built from 17 residues. V was cut by 3 bases and J by 2 bases, with 17 bases left in between. The V gene's germline CDR1 is SGHTA and CDR2 FQGNSA. For the CDR3, the DNA is TGTGCCAGCAGCTTTGCCCTTGGTGCGGGAACCAAAAACATTCAGTACTTC. The encoded protein is CASSFALGAGTKNIQYF.

CDR3 loop: CASYRTTSTDTQYF. The CDR3 region has the DNA TGTGCCAGTTACAGAACCACTAGCACAGATACGCAGTATTTT. This chain joins TRBV25-1 and TRBJ2-3; no clear D gene. The V gene's germline CDR1 is MGHDK and CDR2 SYGVNS. This CDR3 is 14 amino acids long. V was cut by 9 bases and J by 0 bases, with 13 bases left in between.

This clonotype has just a few counts. The rearrangement uses TRBV4-1 and TRBJ2-1, with 7 bases that match TRBD1. Germline V gene sequence: CDR1 MGHRA, CDR2 YSYEKL. The CDR3 is 15 residues long. V trimming: 4 bases; J trimming: 2 bases; junction bases outside the gene matches: 5. The CDR3 is CASSLDRDPYNEQFF. The CDR3 nucleotides are TGCGCCAGCAGCCTAGACAGGGATCCCTACAATGAGCAGTTCTTC.

In DNA, the CDR3 is TGCGCCAGCAGCCATACGATACGGACTAGCGGGAGTAATGAGCAGTTCTTC. As protein: CASSHTIRTSGSNEQFF. The chain carries TRBV4-3 and TRBJ2-1, with 13 bases identical to TRBD2. Germline lookup yields CDR1 LGHNA and CDR2 YSLEER. The V gene end was trimmed by 3 bases and the J gene end by 7 bases; junction bases not matched to a gene: 9. The CDR3 is 17 amino acids.

The table lists this clonotype with a few counts. The V gene is TRBV28, the J gene TRBJ2-1; D gene uncertain. Per germline, CDR1 MDHEN and CDR2 SYDVKM. V lost 5 bases and J 5 bases, leaving 16 bases between the germline ends. This CDR3 has 15 residues. Here the CDR3 DNA reads TGTGCCAGCAGTCCCCGCGGTGGCGCACACAATGAGCAGTTCTTC. It is translated as CASSPRGGAHNEQFF.

The table lists this clonotype with many counts. The genes are TRBV7-2 and TRBJ2-7; no clear D gene. Germline V gives CDR1 SGHTA, CDR2 FQGNSA. This CDR3 is 13 amino acids long. Trimming took off 5 bases at V and 0 bases at J, with 8 bases between the two ends. This chain's CDR3 is CASSRTASYEQYF. CDR3 DNA: TGTGCCAGCAGCCGGACGGCCTCCTACGAGCAGTACTTC.

The rearrangement uses TRBV29-1 and TRBJ1-2; perhaps TRBD1 as D (5 bases). The V gene's germline CDR1 is SQVTM and CDR2 ANQGSEA. V was pared by 1 base and J by 0 bases, with 18 bases between. The length of the CDR3 is 17 residues. CDR3 protein: CSVEAQPGTVANYGYTF. DNA of the CDR3: TGCAGCGTTGAAGCTCAACCTGGGACGGTAGCTAACTATGGCTACACCTTC.

The chain is built from TRBV12-3 or TRBV12-4 and TRBJ1-2; 8 nucleotides line up with TRBD1. This CDR3 is 16 amino acids long. The trim removed 6 bases at V and 4 bases at J, leaving 13 bases unmatched. This CDR3 is CASRSGQGILPYGYTF. For the CDR3, the DNA is TGTGCCAGCAGGTCCGGACAGGGAATCTTACCCTATGGCTACACCTTC.

This clonotype was picked up a small number of times. This sequence joins TRBV28 and TRBJ2-1; no definite D call. The CDR3 has 14 residues. Per germline, CDR1 MDHEN and CDR2 SYDVKM. Trimming stripped 8 bases from V and 1 base from J, with 12 bases between. CDR3 bases: TGTGCCAGCTCTGATTTAGCATCCTACAATGAGCAGTTCTTC. Translated: CASSDLASYNEQFF.

This clonotype was seen more than once but under ten times. The chain joins TRBV18 to TRBJ2-1, with 12 bases identical to TRBD2. Germline lookup yields CDR1 KGHSH and CDR2 LQKENI. The CDR3 length is 14 residues. V shed 1 base, J shed 9 bases, and the junction held 1 base outside the gene matches. CDR3 bases: TGTGCCAGCTCACCACAGACTAGCGGGAGTGAGCAGTTCTTC. Translated, it gives CASSPQTSGSEQFF.

This clonotype was detected many times. This chain connects TRBV29-1 to TRBJ2-1; 10 bases fit TRBD2. Germline assignment: CDR1 SQVTM and CDR2 ANQGSEA. V lost 7 bases and J lost 9; bases outside the gene matches: 12. The CDR3 runs 14 residues. The CDR3 nucleotides read TGCAGCGGGGCGGCAGCGGGAGGGCCCAGTGAGCAGTTCTTC. It specifies CSGAAAGGPSEQFF.

This clonotype was detected ten times or more. The chain links TRBV7-3 to TRBJ2-1; maybe TRBD1 (6 bases). With 4 bases removed from V and 1 base from J, the gap between germline ends came to 11 bases. Germline CDR1 and CDR2: SGHTA and FQGTGA. The CDR3 contains 15 residues. The DNA of the CDR3 is TGTGCCAGCAGCTGGCGACAGGCTTCCTACAATGAGCAGTTCTTC. Translation gives CASSWRQASYNEQFF.

This sequence joins TRBV4-3 and TRBJ1-1; no clear D. The ends were cut back, 4 bases at V and 4 bases at J, with 13 bases in the middle. The CDR3 loop spans 14 amino acids. Looked up from germline, CDR1 is LGHNA and CDR2 is YSLEER. CDR3 sequence (DNA): TGCGCCAGCAGCCCCTCGACTCTCGCCACTGAAGCTTTCTTT. Residues: CASSPSTLATEAFF.

Only a few counts were recorded for this clonotype. The rearrangement uses TRBV9 and TRBJ2-1; 11 bases map to TRBD2. The CDR3 is 14 residues long. Germline lookup yields CDR1 SGDLS and CDR2 YYNGEE. Unmatched junction bases numbered 6, after V lost 8 bases and J lost 5 bases. CDR3: CASETSGRHNEQFF. Written as DNA, the CDR3 is TGTGCCAGTGAAACTAGCGGGAGACACAATGAGCAGTTCTTC.

This clonotype was seen many times. The rearrangement links TRBV6-2 or TRBV6-3 to TRBJ2-7; weak D call: TRBD1 (6 bases). Germline lookup yields CDR1 MNHEY and CDR2 SVGEGT. The CDR3 has 14 residues. Trimming removed 6 bases from V and 2 bases from J, with 14 bases in between. The CDR3 region has the DNA TGTGCCAGCAGCCAATGGACAGTCCCCTACGAGCAGTACTTC. Translated: CASSQWTVPYEQYF.

This clonotype was found a few times. This sequence joins TRBV15 and TRBJ1-1; 10 bases align to TRBD1. The junction had 7 bases not matched to a gene; V was cut back by 0 bases and J by 3 bases. The CDR3 totals 17 residues. Germline V lookup: CDR1 LNHNV, CDR2 YYDKDF (reference sequence). The CDR3 bases are TGTGCCACCAGCAGAGATCCGCCGGGACAGGGGTACACTGAAGCTTTCTTT. It encodes CATSRDPPGQGYTEAFF.

This clonotype has a handful of counts. In DNA form, the CDR3 reads TGTGCCAGCAGCCCCCTGAGGACGCAAAGGAACAATGAGCAGTTCTTC. Residues: CASSPLRTQRNNEQFF. The V call is TRBV6-2 or TRBV6-3, the J call TRBJ2-1; D is undetermined. The germline V and J ends were trimmed by 6 bases and 5 bases, with 20 bases remaining between them. Germline loops: CDR1 MNHEY, CDR2 SVGEGT. CDR3 length equals 16 residues.

The CDR3 reads CASSLGPSGSFLETQYF. CDR3 DNA: TGTGCCAGCAGTTTGGGGCCTAGCGGGAGCTTCTTAGAGACCCAGTACTTC. V gene TRBV27 combines with J gene TRBJ2-5; 10 bases match TRBD2. The CDR3 runs to 17 residues. The trim removed 3 bases at V and 4 bases at J, leaving 11 bases unmatched. Germline lookup yields CDR1 MNHEY and CDR2 SMNVEV (reference sequence).